These T cell receptor beta chains were read from a single sample in a study of identical twins. From the 5' RACE reads, TCRdb called clonotypes with MiXCR, one entry per CDR3 protein. The sample shows about 720,000 distinct CDR3 sequences, around a sixth of them seen only once. These data were also reused for a study on T cells expressing NK-cell markers.

The sequenced sample consisted of PBMCs. The receptors were gathered from a woman younger than 30 in good health. Both conserved end residues are part of each CDR3. The order of the fields is J gene, V gene, D gene, clone size, CDR3 protein, CDR3 DNA. The D gene is left open where the match is weak. Clone sizes are given selectively: once, few, many, or a class where the clone is expanded.

j_gene: TRBJ1-4
v_gene: TRBV7-9
d_gene: NA
abundance: NA
CDR3aa: CASSPTSNEKLFF
CDR3nt: TGTGCCAGCAGCCCAACATCGAATGAAAAACTGTTTTTT

j_gene: TRBJ2-3
v_gene: TRBV27
d_gene: TRBD1
abundance: few
CDR3aa: CASSTRDRGLTDTQYF
CDR3nt: TGTGCCAGCAGTACCAGGGACAGGGGGCTGACAGATACGCAGTATTTT

j_gene: TRBJ2-6
v_gene: TRBV5-1
d_gene: NA
abundance: NA
CDR3aa: CASSPLGRTSGANVLTF
CDR3nt: TGCGCCAGCAGCCCACTCGGACGGACCTCTGGGGCCAACGTCCTGACTTTC

j_gene: TRBJ2-7
v_gene: TRBV6-2/TRBV6-3
d_gene: TRBD2
abundance: NA
CDR3aa: CASSSTSGRAREQYF
CDR3nt: TGTGCCAGCAGCTCCACTAGCGGGAGGGCGAGAGAGCAGTACTTC

j_gene: TRBJ2-1
v_gene: TRBV20-1
d_gene: NA
abundance: NA
CDR3aa: CSASRPQDYNEQFF
CDR3nt: TGCAGTGCTAGCCGCCCCCAGGATTACAATGAGCAGTTCTTC

j_gene: TRBJ2-7
v_gene: TRBV20-1
d_gene: NA
abundance: NA
CDR3aa: CSAGGPLDYEQYF
CDR3nt: TGCAGTGCTGGGGGACCGTTGGATTACGAGCAGTACTTC

j_gene: TRBJ2-1
v_gene: TRBV12-3/TRBV12-4
d_gene: NA
abundance: NA
CDR3aa: CASSSDSTNEQFF
CDR3nt: TGTGCCAGCAGTTCTGACTCCACGAATGAGCAGTTCTTC

j_gene: TRBJ2-3
v_gene: TRBV5-5
d_gene: TRBD1
abundance: many
CDR3aa: CASSFGQGTDTQYF
CDR3nt: TGTGCCAGCAGCTTCGGACAGGGCACAGATACGCAGTATTTT

j_gene: TRBJ2-6
v_gene: TRBV5-6
d_gene: NA
abundance: few
CDR3aa: CASSLGQTLAGANVLTF
CDR3nt: TGTGCCAGCAGCTTGGGTCAGACCTTGGCCGGGGCCAACGTCCTGACTTTC

j_gene: TRBJ2-7
v_gene: TRBV6-1
d_gene: NA
abundance: NA
CDR3aa: CASSVVDRTYEQYF
CDR3nt: TGTGCCAGCAGTGTTGTTGACAGAACCTACGAGCAGTACTTC

j_gene: TRBJ2-5
v_gene: TRBV29-1
d_gene: TRBD1
abundance: many
CDR3aa: CSVGPGQGKETQYF
CDR3nt: TGCAGCGTTGGGCCTGGACAGGGGAAAGAGACCCAGTACTTC

j_gene: TRBJ2-2
v_gene: TRBV24-1
d_gene: NA
abundance: many
CDR3aa: CATSGNTGELFF
CDR3nt: TGTGCCACCAGCGGGAACACCGGGGAGCTGTTTTTT

j_gene: TRBJ2-7
v_gene: TRBV18
d_gene: NA
abundance: NA
CDR3aa: CAIPGPYEQYF
CDR3nt: TGTGCCATCCCGGGGCCCTACGAGCAGTACTTC

j_gene: TRBJ2-7
v_gene: TRBV14
d_gene: TRBD1
abundance: NA
CDR3aa: CASSQVGDSYEQYF
CDR3nt: TGTGCCAGCAGCCAAGTTGGGGACAGCTACGAGCAGTACTTC

j_gene: TRBJ2-7
v_gene: TRBV7-9
d_gene: TRBD2
abundance: NA
CDR3aa: CASSAATSLTFYEQYF
CDR3nt: TGTGCCAGCAGCGCGGCGACTAGCCTAACTTTCTACGAGCAGTACTTC

j_gene: TRBJ2-4
v_gene: TRBV12-3/TRBV12-4
d_gene: TRBD1
abundance: NA
CDR3aa: CASSYGRGLGIQYF
CDR3nt: TGTGCCAGCAGTTACGGCAGGGGGCTAGGAATTCAGTACTTC

j_gene: TRBJ2-1
v_gene: TRBV7-2
d_gene: TRBD2
abundance: NA
CDR3aa: CASSLAAGGGNYNEQFF
CDR3nt: TGTGCCAGCAGCTTAGCGGCTGGGGGGGGAAACTACAATGAGCAGTTCTTC

j_gene: TRBJ2-1
v_gene: TRBV20-1
d_gene: NA
abundance: few
CDR3aa: CSAPSAASANEQFF
CDR3nt: TGCAGTGCCCCCTCGGCGGCTAGCGCCAATGAGCAGTTCTTC

j_gene: TRBJ2-1
v_gene: TRBV4-3
d_gene: NA
abundance: NA
CDR3aa: CASSFAGSLYEQFF
CDR3nt: TGCGCCAGCAGCTTTGCGGGGAGTCTGTATGAGCAGTTCTTC

j_gene: TRBJ1-1
v_gene: TRBV20-1
d_gene: NA
abundance: NA
CDR3aa: CSARDKGANRYTEAFF
CDR3nt: TGCAGTGCTAGAGATAAAGGGGCAAACCGATACACTGAAGCTTTCTTT

j_gene: TRBJ2-2
v_gene: TRBV7-8
d_gene: NA
abundance: NA
CDR3aa: CASSSLVDKLNTVPGELFF
CDR3nt: TGTGCCAGCAGCTCCCTGGTGGACAAGCTGAATACAGTTCCCGGGGAGCTGTTTTTT

j_gene: TRBJ2-3
v_gene: TRBV27
d_gene: NA
abundance: few
CDR3aa: CASSLISKDTQYF
CDR3nt: TGTGCCAGCAGTTTAATCAGTAAAGATACGCAGTATTTT

j_gene: TRBJ2-4
v_gene: TRBV7-9
d_gene: NA
abundance: NA
CDR3aa: CASSWEIIGYKNIQYF
CDR3nt: TGTGCCAGCAGCTGGGAAATAATAGGTTACAAAAACATTCAGTACTTC

j_gene: TRBJ2-1
v_gene: TRBV7-2
d_gene: TRBD2
abundance: NA
CDR3aa: CASSFAGLASYNEQFF
CDR3nt: TGTGCCAGCAGCTTTGCCGGACTAGCGAGCTACAATGAGCAGTTCTTC

j_gene: TRBJ2-3
v_gene: TRBV10-3
d_gene: NA
abundance: NA
CDR3aa: CAISDPRRGTDTQYF
CDR3nt: TGTGCCATCAGTGACCCCAGGAGAGGCACAGATACGCAGTATTTT

j_gene: TRBJ1-1
v_gene: TRBV20-1
d_gene: NA
abundance: few
CDR3aa: CSAGMGLMNTEAFF
CDR3nt: TGCAGTGCTGGGATGGGACTCATGAACACTGAAGCTTTCTTT

j_gene: TRBJ2-7
v_gene: TRBV18
d_gene: TRBD1
abundance: few
CDR3aa: CASSQNRGRYYEQYF
CDR3nt: TGTGCCAGCTCACAGAACAGGGGACGATACTACGAGCAGTACTTC

j_gene: TRBJ2-3
v_gene: TRBV7-8
d_gene: NA
abundance: few
CDR3aa: CASSSRDPPGTDTQYF
CDR3nt: TGTGCCAGCAGCTCTAGGGACCCCCCGGGGACAGATACGCAGTATTTT

j_gene: TRBJ2-2
v_gene: TRBV20-1
d_gene: NA
abundance: few
CDR3aa: CSAERGTRGTGELFF
CDR3nt: TGCAGTGCCGAGAGAGGGACCCGCGGCACCGGGGAGCTGTTTTTT

j_gene: TRBJ2-3
v_gene: TRBV7-7
d_gene: NA
abundance: NA
CDR3aa: CASSSHRTDTQYF
CDR3nt: TGTGCCAGCAGCTCCCACCGAACAGATACGCAGTATTTT

j_gene: TRBJ2-1
v_gene: TRBV5-1
d_gene: NA
abundance: few
CDR3aa: CASTTTSPGGHEQFF
CDR3nt: TGCGCCAGCACCACCACCTCGCCCGGGGGCCATGAGCAGTTCTTC

j_gene: TRBJ2-7
v_gene: TRBV6-1
d_gene: NA
abundance: NA
CDR3aa: CASRLFRGYEQYF
CDR3nt: TGTGCCAGCAGACTTTTCAGGGGCTACGAGCAGTACTTC

j_gene: TRBJ2-7
v_gene: TRBV20-1
d_gene: TRBD1
abundance: few
CDR3aa: CSGKRDSRNEQYF
CDR3nt: TGCAGTGGAAAACGGGACAGTCGAAACGAGCAGTACTTC

j_gene: TRBJ2-3
v_gene: TRBV29-1
d_gene: NA
abundance: NA
CDR3aa: CSVDLRGEYTQYF
CDR3nt: TGCAGCGTTGATCTCCGGGGCGAATATACGCAGTATTTT

j_gene: TRBJ1-1
v_gene: TRBV10-3
d_gene: NA
abundance: few
CDR3aa: CAISGVQENTEAFF
CDR3nt: TGTGCCATCAGTGGGGTCCAGGAGAACACTGAAGCTTTCTTT

j_gene: TRBJ2-1
v_gene: TRBV11-2
d_gene: NA
abundance: few
CDR3aa: CASSLTRGGDEQFF
CDR3nt: TGTGCCAGCAGCTTAACTAGAGGAGGCGATGAGCAGTTCTTC